This entry lists 9 T cell receptor beta chains sequenced from one sample in a study of shared clonotypes between healthy human individuals. The table came from immunoSEQ multiplex PCR; TCRdb's copy has only in-frame clones and leaves some out. The data show 1,400,000 or so clones, roughly 98.5% seen once. Sequencing used naive CD4+ T cells sorted from blood. As to subset: CD45RA+ positively selected. These receptors came from a man aged 25 to 40 in good health.

The chain is built from TRBV11-2 and TRBJ2-1; 7 bases map to TRBD2. V lost 3 bases, J lost 3 bases, and 2 bases stayed unmatched. CDR3 length: 14 amino acids. Germline lookup yields CDR1 SGHAT and CDR2 FQNNGV. Here the CDR3 reads CASSFTSDYNEQFF. The DNA for the CDR3 is TGTGCCAGCAGCTTTACTAGCGACTACAATGAGCAGTTCTTC.

The chain recombines TRBV5-1 with TRBJ2-5; no clear D gene. Germline lookup yields CDR1 SGHRS and CDR2 YFSETQ. The CDR3 length is 14 residues. V was trimmed by 2 bases and J by 5 bases, leaving 13 bases between them. CDR3 in amino acids: CASSLDGFGETQYF. The DNA of the CDR3 is TGCGCCAGCAGCTTAGACGGGTTCGGTGAGACCCAGTACTTC.

This clone was seen a handful of times. The chain is built from TRBV9 and TRBJ1-2; a weak D match, TRBD1 (5 bases). CDR1 and CDR2 (germline): SGDLS, YYNGEE. The CDR3 length is 16 residues. Trimming stripped 4 bases from V and 5 bases from J, with 21 bases between. In DNA form, the CDR3 reads TGTGCCAGCAGCCCTCAGGGAGGCCCCACTGGGTATGGCTACACCTTC. Translated: CASSPQGGPTGYGYTF.

V and J are TRBV19 and TRBJ2-7, with D perhaps matching TRBD1 (6 bases). The CDR3 contains 12 residues. Trimming pared 5 bases from V and 7 bases from J, leaving 12 bases between. Per germline, CDR1 LNHDA and CDR2 SQIVND (reference sequence). The CDR3, as DNA: TGTGCCAGTAGTCCCCAGGGGATAGAGCAGTACTTC. Its protein product is CASSPQGIEQYF.

On this clone itself: Compared with germline, one end of the junction differs, possibly owing to a read error. V gene TRBV10-3 combines with J gene TRBJ2-7, with 8 bases that match TRBD1. Germline values: CDR1 ENHRY, CDR2 SYGVKD. CDR3 length: 12 amino acids. The CDR3 coding sequence is TGTGCCACGGCCGGGACAGGCCCCGTTCACGGATTC. The encoded protein is CATAGTGPVHGF.

V usage is TRBV14 and J usage is TRBJ2-7, with TRBD1 matching 7 bases. CDR3 length equals 16 residues. In germline, CDR1 is SGHDN, CDR2 FVKESK. V was clipped by 4 bases and J by 3 bases; unmatched bases: 12. CDR3 DNA: TGTGCCAGCAGCCCGCGACAGGGTGCTCTCCACTACGAGCAGTACTTC. As protein: CASSPRQGALHYEQYF.

CDR3 residues: CASSLGTAGQPQHF. In nucleotides, the CDR3 is TGTGCCAGCAGCTTAGGGACAGCGGGTCAGCCCCAGCATTTT. The gene calls are TRBV11-2 and TRBJ1-5; possible D gene TRBD1, 6 bases. This CDR3 contains 14 residues. Deletions cut 1 base from V and 6 bases from J, with 10 bases between. From germline, CDR1 is SGHAT and CDR2 FQNNGV.

This chain uses TRBV18 with TRBJ2-3, with D unclear. The CDR3 totals 17 residues. V was clipped by 0 bases and J by 0 bases, with 13 bases between them. The germline gives CDR1 KGHSH, CDR2 LQKENI. CDR3: CASSPPRAGPSTDTQYF. The CDR3 DNA sequence: TGTGCCAGCTCACCACCAAGGGCAGGACCCAGCACAGATACGCAGTATTTT.

This chain links TRBV11-2 with TRBJ2-7, with D perhaps TRBD1 (5 bases). The CDR3 sequence is 14 residues long. The germline V gene encodes CDR1 SGHAT and CDR2 FQNNGV. V lost 5 bases and J lost 0, with 11 bases in between. DNA for the CDR3: TGTGCCAGCAGCGTAAATACAGGCTCCTACGAGCAGTACTTC. Translated: CASSVNTGSYEQYF.